This entry concerns a single TCR beta chain. Its antigen is currently unknown. Mismatch with germline at one junction end may stem from a read error. The data were taken from a study of blood T cells in healthy people across ages. General observations from the study: Naive T cell percentage showed a strong correlation with TCR beta diversity.

Next came a second PCR, run for roughly 7 to 12 cycles, which used a sample-barcoded 5' primer along with a J-beta primer mix. Each cDNA molecule received a tag from a template-switch adaptor that had 12 random nucleotides. TCRdb redid the calling of the 5' RACE reads with MiXCR, one entry per CDR3 protein. The data hold 850,000 or so distinct CDR3 sequences, with 25% to 35% observed a single time. In germline, CDR1 is SGHTA, CDR2 FQGNSA. The CDR3 runs to 15 residues. This receptor was obtained from a woman of 80 years or more in good health. Sequencing was done on a sample of blood. The chain uses TRBV7-2 and TRBJ2-3, with TRBD2 identical over 7 bases. The DNA for the CDR3 is TGTGCCAGCAGCTCCGGGACTACCCGCACAGAGACGCAGTATTTT. As protein: CASSSGTTRTETQYF.